This entry is about one T cell receptor beta chain. Its cognate antigen is unknown. In germline, CDR1 is SGHRS, CDR2 YFSETQ. The CDR3 is 14 amino acids. Germline trimming cut 5 bases from V and 4 bases from J; bases unmatched to any gene: 6. This specimen belongs to a study of T cells in localized non-small cell lung cancer. Study-wide findings and caveats: The study linked higher blood T cell density to longer overall survival.

Method: immunoSEQ multiplex PCR; TCRdb's copy keeps in-frame clones and lacks some. The sample yields some 3,500 clones, approximately 25% seen once. The J gene is TRBJ2-7, the V gene TRBV5-1; 10 positions agree with TRBD2. This receptor was taken from a woman aged 40 to 75 with stage I lung adenocarcinoma. The input for sequencing was lung tumor tissue, taken before any cancer treatment. DNA of the CDR3: TGCGCCAGCAGAACGTCTAGCGGGAGATACGAGCAGTACTTC. Translated: CASRTSSGRYEQYF.